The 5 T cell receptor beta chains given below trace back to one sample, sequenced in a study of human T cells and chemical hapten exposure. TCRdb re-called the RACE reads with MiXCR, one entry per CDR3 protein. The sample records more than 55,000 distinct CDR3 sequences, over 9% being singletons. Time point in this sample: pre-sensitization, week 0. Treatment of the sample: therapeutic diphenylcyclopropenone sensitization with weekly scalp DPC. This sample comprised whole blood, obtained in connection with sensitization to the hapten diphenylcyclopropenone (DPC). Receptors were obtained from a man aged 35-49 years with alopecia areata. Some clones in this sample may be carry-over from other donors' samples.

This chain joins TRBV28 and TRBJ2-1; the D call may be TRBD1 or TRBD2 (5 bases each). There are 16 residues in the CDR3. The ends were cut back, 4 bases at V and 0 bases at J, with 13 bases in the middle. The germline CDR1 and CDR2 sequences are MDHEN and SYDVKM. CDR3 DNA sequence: TGTGCCAGCAGTTCCGGGACGGCGAGCTCCTACAATGAGCAGTTCTTC. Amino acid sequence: CASSSGTASSYNEQFF.

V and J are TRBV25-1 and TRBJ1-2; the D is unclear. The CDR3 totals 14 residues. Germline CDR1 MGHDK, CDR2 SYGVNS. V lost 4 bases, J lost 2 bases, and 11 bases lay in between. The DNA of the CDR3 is TGTGCCAGCAGTGGGGCTAACTTCAACTATGGCTACACCTTC. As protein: CASSGANFNYGYTF.

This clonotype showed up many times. CDR3 protein: CASRPQTDTQYF. CDR3 coding DNA: TGTGCCAGCAGACCCCAGACGGATACGCAGTATTTT. The chain employs TRBV28 and TRBJ2-3; D not resolved. The germline gives CDR1 MDHEN, CDR2 SYDVKM. Between the trimmed V and J ends, which lost 6 bases and 6 bases, there was a span of 10 bases. CDR3 length: 12 residues.

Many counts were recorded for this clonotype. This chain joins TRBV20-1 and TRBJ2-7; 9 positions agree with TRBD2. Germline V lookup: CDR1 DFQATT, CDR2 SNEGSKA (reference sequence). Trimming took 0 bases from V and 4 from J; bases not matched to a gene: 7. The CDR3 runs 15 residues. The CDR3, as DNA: TGCAGTGCTAGAGATCTTGCTAGCGGGAATTACGAGCAGTACTTC. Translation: CSARDLASGNYEQYF.

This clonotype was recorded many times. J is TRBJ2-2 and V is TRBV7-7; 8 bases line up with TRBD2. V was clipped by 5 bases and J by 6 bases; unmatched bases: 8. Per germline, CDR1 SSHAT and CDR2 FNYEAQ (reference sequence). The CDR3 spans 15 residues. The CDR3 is CASSRTPGLAGELFF. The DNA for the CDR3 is TGTGCCAGCAGCCGAACTCCGGGACTAGCCGGGGAGCTGTTTTTT. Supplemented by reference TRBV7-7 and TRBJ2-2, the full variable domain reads GAGVSQSPRYKVTKRGQDVTLRCDPISSHATLYWYQQALGQGPEFLTYFNYEAQPDKSGLPSDRFSAERPEGSISTLTIQRTEQRDSAMYRCASSRTPGLAGELFFGEGSRLTVL.